The T cell receptor (beta chain) described here comes from a study of T-cell reconstitution after alpha-beta-depleted transplantation in children. Study-wide results and caveats: A year post-transplant, T-cell counts and diversity derived mostly from newly produced T cells. Alpha-beta T cells about two months after transplant reportedly derived from several hundred expanded graft clones. Some patients' high day-60 TCRbeta diversity was attributed to recipient cells surviving conditioning.

Using unique molecular identifiers, the investigators prepared the TCRbeta library. TCRdb analysed the PCR reads with MiXCR anew, one entry per CDR3 protein. The table lists 750,000 to 950,000 distinct CDR3 sequences, about 15% of them singletons. V was cut by 2 bases and J by 5 bases, with 10 bases left in between. Germline-derived CDR1 and CDR2 are MNHEY and SMNVEV (reference sequence). CDR3 size: 14 residues. To note about this clonotype: As yet, its antigen is unknown.

The chain is built from TRBV27 and TRBJ2-1; D gene unclear. The sample was PBMCs, mostly from graft donor cells, taken 360 days after TCRalphabeta/CD19-depleted stem cell transplant. The receptor's source is a male patient under 18 who had a stem cell transplant for acute lymphoblastic leukemia, so the T cells may come from the graft donor. The CDR3 DNA reads as TGTGCCAGCAGTTTAGTCACTGGGAACAATGAGCAGTTCTTC. This codes for CASSLVTGNNEQFF.